This T cell receptor beta chain was recorded in a study of cytotoxic CD8 clonotypes in ibrutinib-treated CLL. Study observations and caveats: Rising at ibrutinib response, clonality subsequently fell back toward baseline at progression. Samples from sustained-remission and progressing patients were taken at different times.

This CDR3 has 13 residues. CDR1 is MNHNS and CDR2 is SASEGT in the germline V gene. Between the trimmed V and J ends, which lost 6 bases and 0 bases, there was a span of 8 bases. This clone was seen a single time. What it recognizes is unknown. Libraries were prepared by immunoSEQ multiplex PCR; TCRdb keeps only in-frame clonotypes and omits some of them. The top ten hold less than 6% of the sample, which has approximately 150,000 clones, 84% seen once. The sample was PBMCs, taken after 24 months of ibrutinib treatment. The J gene is TRBJ1-1, the V gene TRBV6-1; D gene uncertain. The receptor was derived from a human donor with chronic lymphocytic leukemia. This chain's CDR3 is CASRLTVNTEAFF. CDR3 coding DNA: TGTGCCAGCAGGTTAACAGTGAACACTGAAGCTTTCTTT.